The T cell receptor beta chain described here comes from a study of Graves' ophthalmopathy and Graves' hyperthyroidism. Study-wide results and caveats: Most expanded thyroid clonotypes above 0.001 frequency also appeared in blood.

RNA transcripts served as template for amplifying TCR beta CDR3 sequences. Second-round multiplex PCR came after a first-round RT-PCR that employed HTBI primers. Via MiXCR, TCRdb re-called the multiplex PCR reads, giving one row per CDR3 protein. The data contain 170,000 or so distinct CDR3 sequences, about two fifths of them singletons. As to this clonotype: As yet, its antigen is unknown.

Germline V lookup: CDR1 MNHEY, CDR2 SVGAGI. V was trimmed by 4 bases and J by 2 bases, leaving 12 bases between them. This CDR3 is 14 amino acids long. This rearrangement joins TRBV6-5 to TRBJ2-7, with unresolved D. Material for sequencing was peripheral blood. The clonotype originates from a man aged 25-40 years with Graves' ophthalmopathy. For the CDR3, the DNA is TGTGCCAGCAGTTCACACGTGAATACCTACGAGCAGTACTTC. Its translation is CASSSHVNTYEQYF.